This is a list of T cell receptor beta chains from one sample in a study of human T cells and chemical hapten exposure. TCRdb fed the RACE reads into MiXCR, producing one record per CDR3 protein. The sample shows around 380,000 distinct CDR3 sequences, around 4.8% of them seen only once. Here the sequenced sample was whole blood, taken in connection with sensitization to the hapten diphenylcyclopropenone (DPC). The receptors were sampled from a woman aged 50 to 60 with alopecia areata. Some clones in this sample may be carry-over from other donors' samples. The CDR3 runs from the conserved cysteine through the conserved F or W. The order of the fields is clone size, V gene, D gene, J gene, CDR3 protein, CDR3 DNA. A D gene is named only where the DNA matches it firmly. Clone size appears in some rows only: once, few, many, or a class for an expanded clone.

few	TRBV12-3/TRBV12-4	-	TRBJ2-5	CASSLDAETQYF	TGTGCCAGCAGTTTAGATGCAGAGACCCAGTACTTC
many	TRBV7-9	-	TRBJ2-3	CASSDVLFSTDTQYF	TGTGCCAGCAGCGACGTTCTGTTTAGCACAGATACGCAGTATTTT
many	TRBV28	TRBD2	TRBJ2-7	CASSLPSGEVSYEQYF	TGTGCCAGCAGTTTACCCAGCGGGGAAGTTTCCTACGAGCAGTACTTC
-	TRBV3-1	-	TRBJ2-2	CASSPAPNTGELFF	TGTGCCAGCAGCCCCGCCCCTAACACCGGGGAGCTGTTTTTT
many	TRBV29-1	-	TRBJ2-7	CSGGTANYEQYF	TGCAGCGGAGGGACCGCTAACTACGAGCAGTACTTC
many	TRBV18	-	TRBJ1-2	CASSPMDGGAVYGYTF	TGTGCCAGCTCACCTATGGACGGGGGGGCCGTCTATGGCTACACCTTC
many	TRBV13	TRBD2	TRBJ2-3	CASSPDWTSEGDTQYF	TGTGCCAGCAGTCCAGACTGGACTAGCGAAGGAGATACGCAGTATTTT
many	TRBV5-1	-	TRBJ1-1	CASSTGTAEAFF	TGCGCCAGCTCAACAGGGACCGCTGAGGCTTTCTTT
many	TRBV7-6	-	TRBJ1-1	CASSPDINTEAFF	TGTGCCAGCAGCCCTGACATCAACACTGAAGCTTTCTTT
many	TRBV27	-	TRBJ2-6	CASRYGGSGANVLTF	TGTGCCAGCAGATACGGGGGCTCTGGGGCCAACGTCCTGACTTTC
-	TRBV9	TRBD1	TRBJ2-1	CASTLDGQGHNEQFF	TGTGCCAGCACCCTCGACGGACAGGGCCACAATGAGCAGTTCTTC
few	TRBV3-1	TRBD2	TRBJ2-1	CASSQQLAGPLSYNEQFF	TGTGCCAGCAGCCAGCAACTAGCGGGTCCGCTCTCCTACAATGAGCAGTTCTTC
few	TRBV28	-	TRBJ2-1	CASSHPTPVAF	TGTGCCAGCAGCCACCCTACCCCCGTAGCCTTC
-	TRBV12-3/TRBV12-4	TRBD1	TRBJ2-1	CASSRDRGTGNEQFF	TGTGCCAGCAGTCGGGACAGGGGGACGGGCAATGAGCAGTTCTTC
many	TRBV29-1	TRBD1	TRBJ2-2	CSVDIQGVGTGELFF	TGCAGCGTTGATATCCAGGGGGTAGGGACCGGGGAGCTGTTTTTT
many	TRBV29-1	-	TRBJ2-2	CSVAGRQNTGELFF	TGCAGCGTGGCGGGGCGGCAGAACACCGGGGAGCTGTTTTTT
many	TRBV7-9	TRBD1	TRBJ2-7	CASSPRGPIYEQYF	TGTGCCAGCAGCCCGAGGGGGCCGATCTACGAGCAGTACTTC
many	TRBV20-1	-	TRBJ2-3	CSLRGGRGITDTQYF	TGCAGTCTTAGAGGGGGGCGGGGGATCACAGATACGCAGTATTTT
many	TRBV6-7	-	TRBJ2-3	CASSRTDTQYF	TGTGCCAGCAGCCGCACAGATACGCAGTATTTT
-	TRBV12-3/TRBV12-4	-	TRBJ1-2	CASSGSHYGYTF	TGTGCCAGCAGTGGGTCCCACTATGGCTACACCTTC
many	TRBV5-1	TRBD2	TRBJ2-7	CASSSTSGGTYEQYF	TGCGCCAGCAGCTCCACTAGCGGGGGGACCTACGAGCAGTACTTC
-	TRBV7-9	TRBD1	TRBJ1-3	CASSSTLRQGAGNTIYF	TGTGCCAGCAGCTCAACACTACGACAGGGCGCTGGAAACACCATATATTTT
-	TRBV6-2/TRBV6-3	TRBD1	TRBJ1-2	CASRQGTEDGYTF	TGTGCCAGCAGGCAGGGGACAGAGGATGGCTACACCTTC
many	TRBV18	TRBD1	TRBJ1-3	CASSPNLQGTGNTIYF	TGTGCCAGCTCACCCAATTTACAGGGGACCGGAAACACCATATATTTT
few	TRBV3-1	TRBD2	TRBJ2-3	CASSQDLTSGSGTQYF	TGTGCCAGCAGCCAAGATTTGACTAGCGGGAGTGGTACGCAGTATTTT
-	TRBV13	-	TRBJ2-2	CASSEGLTGELFF	TGTGCCAGCAGCGAGGGCCTGACCGGGGAGCTGTTTTTT
many	TRBV3-1	-	TRBJ2-3	CASSQAGSPTDTQYF	TGTGCCAGCAGCCAAGCGGGGAGCCCCACAGATACGCAGTATTTT
-	TRBV29-1	TRBD1	TRBJ2-7	CSVGTGVPYEQYF	TGCAGCGTTGGGACAGGGGTTCCCTACGAGCAGTACTTC
few	TRBV20-1	-	TRBJ2-1	CSARDLKGGDEQFF	TGCAGTGCTAGAGATTTAAAGGGTGGCGATGAGCAGTTCTTC
many	TRBV29-1	-	TRBJ2-2	CSVRLWGGELFF	TGCAGCGTCCGGCTCTGGGGCGGGGAGCTGTTTTTT
-	TRBV6-2/TRBV6-3	-	TRBJ1-2	CACLPQGKPPYGYTF	TGTGCCTGCCTGCCTCAGGGGAAACCACCCTATGGCTACACCTTC
many	TRBV5-1	-	TRBJ1-1	CASSPAGTLGFF	TGCGCCAGCAGCCCGGCCGGGACCCTGGGCTTCTTT
-	TRBV3-1	TRBD2	TRBJ2-5	CASSEPSGGEETQYF	TGTGCCAGCAGCGAGCCTAGCGGGGGAGAGGAGACCCAGTACTTC
many	TRBV7-9	-	TRBJ1-4	CASSPRAPNEKLFF	TGTGCCAGCAGCCCGCGGGCCCCTAATGAAAAACTGTTTTTT
many	TRBV18	TRBD1	TRBJ1-5	CASSPYGGGDQPQHF	TGTGCCAGCTCACCTTATGGAGGGGGCGATCAGCCCCAGCATTTT
-	TRBV12-5	TRBD2	TRBJ2-5	CASGSSTSGARETQYF	TGTGCTAGTGGTTCCTCGACTAGCGGGGCCCGTGAGACCCAGTACTTC
many	TRBV5-1	-	TRBJ1-1	CASRSGDRRNTEAFF	TGCGCCAGCAGATCAGGGGACCGTCGGAACACTGAAGCTTTCTTT
many	TRBV10-3	-	TRBJ2-7	CAIKEQGRAYEQYF	TGTGCCATCAAAGAACAGGGAAGGGCGTACGAGCAGTACTTC
few	TRBV4-1	-	TRBJ2-5	CASSQSPGTGSQAQYF	TGCGCCAGCAGCCAATCACCCGGGACTGGCTCCCAGGCCCAGTACTTC
-	TRBV7-9	-	TRBJ2-3	CAIPTGTPSTDTQYF	TGTGCCATCCCCACCGGGACCCCATCCACAGATACGCAGTATTTT
-	TRBV30	-	TRBJ2-1	CAWHWPGWNNEQFF	TGTGCCTGGCACTGGCCGGGGTGGAACAATGAGCAGTTCTTC
many	TRBV5-1	-	TRBJ1-2	CASRRQVWDGYTF	TGCGCCAGCAGGAGGCAGGTGTGGGATGGCTACACCTTC
many	TRBV2	TRBD1	TRBJ1-2	CASSTGENYGYTF	TGTGCCAGCAGTACAGGGGAAAACTATGGCTACACCTTC
-	TRBV6-6	-	TRBJ1-1	CASSYSAGPNTEAFF	TGTGCCAGCAGTTACTCAGCAGGCCCGAACACTGAAGCTTTCTTT
few	TRBV27	-	TRBJ2-6	CASSLETASGANVLTF	TGTGCCAGCAGTTTAGAAACAGCCTCTGGGGCCAACGTCCTGACTTTC
-	TRBV11-2	-	TRBJ2-6	CASSSPGPGANVLTF	TGTGCCAGCAGCTCCCCCGGACCCGGGGCCAACGTCCTGACTTTC
many	TRBV12-3/TRBV12-4	TRBD1	TRBJ2-7	CASTLVAGGVGSYEQYF	TGTGCCAGCACCCTCGTGGCAGGGGGCGTGGGGTCCTACGAGCAGTACTTC
-	TRBV5-6	-	TRBJ1-2	CASSFPSQGSHGYTF	TGTGCCAGCAGCTTTCCCTCACAGGGATCGCATGGCTACACCTTC
few	TRBV7-2	-	TRBJ2-3	CASSSPNRDTQYF	TGTGCCAGCAGCTCCCCCAATCGAGATACGCAGTATTTT
many	TRBV5-5	TRBD1	TRBJ1-3	CASSLVGQGTNTIYF	TGTGCCAGCAGCTTGGTGGGACAGGGTACGAACACCATATATTTT
few	TRBV29-1	-	TRBJ1-1	CSVPDRNTEAFF	TGCAGCGTCCCAGACAGGAACACTGAAGCTTTCTTT
few	TRBV12-3/TRBV12-4	TRBD2	TRBJ2-5	CASSSEETSGGKETQYF	TGTGCCAGCAGCTCCGAGGAAACTAGCGGGGGTAAAGAGACCCAGTACTTC
few	TRBV7-6	-	TRBJ2-6	CASSELSGANVLTF	TGTGCCAGCAGCGAGCTCTCTGGGGCCAACGTCCTGACTTTC
many	TRBV7-2	-	TRBJ2-5	CASSLSAGQETQYF	TGTGCCAGCAGCTTATCTGCAGGACAAGAGACCCAGTACTTC
many	TRBV6-1	TRBD2	TRBJ2-1	CASSLDSGLAGPSSYNEQFF	TGTGCCAGCAGCCTCGACTCAGGACTAGCGGGACCTAGCTCCTACAATGAGCAGTTCTTC
many	TRBV19	TRBD1	TRBJ1-2	CASSRTPGQGASYGYTF	TGTGCCAGTAGTCGTACGCCGGGACAGGGGGCGAGCTATGGCTACACCTTC
-	TRBV9	TRBD2	TRBJ2-5	CASSAGRAGGQETQYF	TGTGCCAGCAGCGCCGGCCGAGCGGGAGGCCAAGAGACCCAGTACTTC
many	TRBV27	-	TRBJ2-3	CASREGGLGSDTQYF	TGTGCCAGCAGGGAGGGAGGCCTAGGTTCGGATACGCAGTATTTT